The rows below give T cell receptor beta chains drawn from one sample of a study of monozygotic twins with inflammatory bowel disease. TCRdb re-called the 5' RACE reads and shows each CDR3 protein once, DNA omitted. Recorded for this sample: 85,000 to 110,000 distinct CDR3 sequences. Material for sequencing was blood. These receptors were collected from a human donor with ulcerative colitis or Crohn's disease, or a healthy co-twin of an affected twin (not recorded which). Both conserved end residues are part of each CDR3.

V gene	J gene	CDR3 protein
TRBV6-2/TRBV6-3	TRBJ1-2	CASRSGPLGYTF
TRBV7-2	TRBJ1-5	CASSLDLGRINQPQHF
TRBV4-1	TRBJ1-2	CASSQVQGGGYTF
TRBV7-2	TRBJ2-7	CASSLVVSEQYF
TRBV5-1	TRBJ1-5	CASSLEGGQQPQHF
TRBV29-1	TRBJ2-3	CSVEDQGADTQYF
TRBV18	TRBJ2-4	CASSPPKGKGAKNIQYF
TRBV4-1	TRBJ1-1	CASSASGSMNTEAFF
TRBV7-2	TRBJ2-5	CASSLGYSATGQETQYF
TRBV20-1	TRBJ1-1	CSARQGGMNTEAFF
TRBV7-2	TRBJ2-1	CASSLVGDRYNEQFF
TRBV4-2	TRBJ2-1	CASSQDPHKYNEQFF
TRBV10-3	TRBJ1-5	CAISDSGGQPQHF
TRBV7-2	TRBJ2-2	CASSEDFVGTGELFF
TRBV29-1	TRBJ1-1	CSVEEGVNTEAFF
TRBV4-2	TRBJ2-7	CASSQVSGLAGNEQYF
TRBV19	TRBJ2-3	CASTRTGERDTQYF
TRBV12-3/TRBV12-4	TRBJ2-7	CASSFDHYEQYF
TRBV5-1	TRBJ1-6	CASSLEDSPLHF
TRBV20-1	TRBJ2-1	CSATERERYNEQFF
TRBV6-5	TRBJ1-2	CASSYGGGNGYTF
TRBV5-6	TRBJ2-5	CASSLAGRGKETQYF
TRBV4-3	TRBJ2-6	CASSQNPGTGSGANVLTF
TRBV6-2/TRBV6-3	TRBJ1-5	CASRQGTGGTRNQPQHF
TRBV7-8	TRBJ2-7	CASSRNSYEQYF
TRBV20-1	TRBJ2-1	CSARGAGAGGIYNEQFF
TRBV19	TRBJ1-5	CASSAQDPDKNQPQHF
TRBV3-1	TRBJ2-7	CASSLTSTYEQYF
TRBV5-6	TRBJ1-1	CASSEGQGVLSTEAFF
TRBV5-1	TRBJ2-1	CASSSGQGALNDQFF
TRBV6-2/TRBV6-3	TRBJ2-5	CASSYELRAQYF
TRBV18	TRBJ2-7	CASSPAWGGYEQYF
TRBV15	TRBJ2-5	CTTSRVGKQVTQYF
TRBV28	TRBJ2-7	CASSRPWENPYEQYF
TRBV6-1	TRBJ2-7	CAFRASGSSYEQYF
TRBV7-9	TRBJ2-7	CASRRGRSEQYF
TRBV20-1	TRBJ2-7	CSARPPAGGPYEQYF
TRBV7-2	TRBJ2-5	CASSLRLAGETQHF
TRBV11-2	TRBJ2-5	CASSRSRALQYF
TRBV5-6	TRBJ2-1	CASSLDLAGYNEQFF
TRBV6-1	TRBJ2-7	CASSSGTVFSYEQYF
TRBV10-3	TRBJ1-5	CATKAGNQPQHF
TRBV20-1	TRBJ2-1	CSASPSYNEQFF
TRBV7-2	TRBJ1-5	CASSLDLGQPQHF
TRBV12-3/TRBV12-4	TRBJ2-3	CASSLLQGIGSDTQYF
TRBV28	TRBJ2-3	CASSPIGTGGHTDTQYF
TRBV11-2	TRBJ2-7	CASSLTAGQGRSSYEQYF
TRBV6-6	TRBJ2-5	CASSYSGTIETQYF
TRBV24-1	TRBJ2-7	CATSDPTGPYEQYF
TRBV5-1	TRBJ1-2	CASSPGGEINYGYTF
TRBV5-1	TRBJ2-6	CASSHQQGNAGANVLTF
TRBV30	TRBJ2-5	CAWSVAMGLAGGETQYF
TRBV24-1	TRBJ2-6	CATSDWGLSGANVLTF
TRBV7-2	TRBJ1-5	CASSFRDGNQPQHF
TRBV10-3	TRBJ1-2	CAISVMGQGDYGYTF
TRBV7-9	TRBJ2-7	CASSLTDESEYEQYF
TRBV7-9	TRBJ1-4	CASGSGPHEKLFF
TRBV7-3	TRBJ2-7	CASSLTVGGDSYEQYF
TRBV12-3/TRBV12-4	TRBJ1-3	CASHPWNDAGNTIYF